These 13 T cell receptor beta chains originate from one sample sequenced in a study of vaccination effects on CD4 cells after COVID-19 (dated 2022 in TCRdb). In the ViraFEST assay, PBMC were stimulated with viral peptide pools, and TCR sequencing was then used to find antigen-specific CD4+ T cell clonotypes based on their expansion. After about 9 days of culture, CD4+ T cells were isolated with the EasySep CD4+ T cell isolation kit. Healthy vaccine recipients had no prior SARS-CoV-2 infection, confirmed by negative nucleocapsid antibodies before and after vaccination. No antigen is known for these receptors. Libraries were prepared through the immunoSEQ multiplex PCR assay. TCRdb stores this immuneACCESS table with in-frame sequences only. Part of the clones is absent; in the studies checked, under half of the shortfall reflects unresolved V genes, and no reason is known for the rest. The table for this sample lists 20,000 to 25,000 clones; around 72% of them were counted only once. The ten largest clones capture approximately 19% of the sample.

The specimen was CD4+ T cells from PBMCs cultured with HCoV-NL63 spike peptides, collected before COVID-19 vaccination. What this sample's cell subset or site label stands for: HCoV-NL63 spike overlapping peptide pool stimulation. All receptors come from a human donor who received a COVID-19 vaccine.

CDR3 bases: TGTGCCACCGGGGGACCGGCGAACACCGGGGAGCTGTTTTTT. The encoded protein is CATGGPANTGELFF. The V call is TRBV10-3, the J call TRBJ2-2, with D maybe TRBD2 (6 bases). V gave up 10 bases and J gave up 0 bases, with 12 bases separating them. The germline CDR1 and CDR2 sequences are ENHRY and SYGVKD. This CDR3 is built from 14 residues.

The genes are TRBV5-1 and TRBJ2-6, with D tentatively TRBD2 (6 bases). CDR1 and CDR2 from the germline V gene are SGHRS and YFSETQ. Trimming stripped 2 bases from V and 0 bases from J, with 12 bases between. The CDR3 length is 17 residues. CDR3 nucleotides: TGCGCCAGCAGCTTCTTGTACGGGAGCTCTGGGGCCAACGTCCTGACTTTC. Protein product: CASSFLYGSSGANVLTF.

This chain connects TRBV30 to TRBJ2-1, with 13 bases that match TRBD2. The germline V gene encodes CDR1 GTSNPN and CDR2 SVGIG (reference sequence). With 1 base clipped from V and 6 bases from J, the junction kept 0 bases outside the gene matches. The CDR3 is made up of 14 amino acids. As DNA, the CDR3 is TGTGCCTGGAGTGGACTAGCGGGGGGCAATGAGCAGTTCTTC. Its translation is CAWSGLAGGNEQFF.

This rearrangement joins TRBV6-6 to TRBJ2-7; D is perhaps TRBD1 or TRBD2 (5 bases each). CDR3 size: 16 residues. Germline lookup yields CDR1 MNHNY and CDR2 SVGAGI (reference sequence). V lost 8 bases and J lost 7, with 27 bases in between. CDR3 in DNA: TGTGCCAGCGGACAACCGGGACCCCGCGGCAGCTTGGAGCAGTACTTC. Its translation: CASGQPGPRGSLEQYF.

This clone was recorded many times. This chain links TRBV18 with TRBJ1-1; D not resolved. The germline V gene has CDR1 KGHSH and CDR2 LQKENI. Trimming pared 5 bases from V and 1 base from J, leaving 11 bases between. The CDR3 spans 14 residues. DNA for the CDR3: TGTGCCAGCTCATACCAAACAGAGAACACTGAAGCTTTCTTT. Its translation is CASSYQTENTEAFF.

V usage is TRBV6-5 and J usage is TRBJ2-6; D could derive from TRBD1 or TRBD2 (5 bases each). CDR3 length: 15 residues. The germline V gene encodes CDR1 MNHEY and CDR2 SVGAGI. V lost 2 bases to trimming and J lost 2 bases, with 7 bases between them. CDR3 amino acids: CASSYRGAGANVLTF. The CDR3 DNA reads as TGTGCCAGCAGTTACCGAGGGGCTGGGGCCAACGTCCTGACTTTC.

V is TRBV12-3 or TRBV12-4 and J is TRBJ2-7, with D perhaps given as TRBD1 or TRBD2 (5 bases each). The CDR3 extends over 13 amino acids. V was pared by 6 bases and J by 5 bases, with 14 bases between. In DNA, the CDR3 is TGTGCCAGCAGACTTGCTGGGGACCACGAGCAGTACTTC. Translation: CASRLAGDHEQYF.

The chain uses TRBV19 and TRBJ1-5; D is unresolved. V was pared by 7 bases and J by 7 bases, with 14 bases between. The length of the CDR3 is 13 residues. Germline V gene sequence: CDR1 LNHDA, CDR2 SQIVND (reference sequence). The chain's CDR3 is CASTSRREQPQHF. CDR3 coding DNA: TGTGCCAGTACCTCACGGAGGGAACAGCCCCAGCATTTT.

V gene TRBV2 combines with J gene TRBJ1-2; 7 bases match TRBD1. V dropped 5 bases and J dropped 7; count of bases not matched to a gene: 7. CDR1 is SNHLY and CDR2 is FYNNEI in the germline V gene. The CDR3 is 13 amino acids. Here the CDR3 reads CASSLRSGGGYTF. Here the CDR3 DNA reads TGTGCCAGCAGTTTGAGGTCAGGGGGTGGCTACACCTTC. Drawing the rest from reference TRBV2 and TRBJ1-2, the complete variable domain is EPEVTQTPSHQVTQMGQEVILRCVPISNHLYFYWYRQILGQKVEFLVSFYNNEISEKSEIFDDQFSVERPDGSNFTLKIRSTKLEDSAMYFCASSLRSGGGYTFGSGTRLTVV.

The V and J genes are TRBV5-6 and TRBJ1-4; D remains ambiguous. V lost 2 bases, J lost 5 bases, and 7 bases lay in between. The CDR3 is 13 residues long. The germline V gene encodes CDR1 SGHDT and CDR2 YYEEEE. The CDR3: CASSFGVNEKLFF. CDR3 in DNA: TGTGCCAGCAGCTTCGGGGTAAATGAAAAACTGTTTTTT.

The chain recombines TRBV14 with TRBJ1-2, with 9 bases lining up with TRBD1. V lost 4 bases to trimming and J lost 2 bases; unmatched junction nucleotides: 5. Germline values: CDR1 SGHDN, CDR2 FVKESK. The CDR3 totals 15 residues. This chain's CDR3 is CASSPLGTGNYGYTF. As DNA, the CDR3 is TGTGCCAGCAGCCCACTAGGGACAGGGAACTATGGCTACACCTTC.

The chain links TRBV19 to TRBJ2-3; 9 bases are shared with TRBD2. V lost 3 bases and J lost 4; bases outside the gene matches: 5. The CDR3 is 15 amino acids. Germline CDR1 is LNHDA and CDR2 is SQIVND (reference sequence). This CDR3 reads CASSMPSGESDTQYF. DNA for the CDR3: TGTGCCAGTAGTATGCCTAGCGGGGAGTCAGATACGCAGTATTTT.

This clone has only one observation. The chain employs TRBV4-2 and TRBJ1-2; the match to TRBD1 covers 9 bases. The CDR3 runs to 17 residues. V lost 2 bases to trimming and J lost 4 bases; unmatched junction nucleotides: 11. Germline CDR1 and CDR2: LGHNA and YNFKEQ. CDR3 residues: CASSQRMGTGSLYGYTF. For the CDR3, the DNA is TGTGCCAGCAGCCAAAGGATGGGGACAGGGAGCCTCTATGGCTACACCTTC.